This T cell receptor beta chain was found in a study of blood T cell repertoires in COVID-19. Across the whole study: The analysed material was cDNA or gDNA that came from T cells, B-cell-depleted T cells, or PBMCs.

The authors' processing: Amplified reference gene primers provided the basis for estimating nucleated cell counts. Here immunoSEQ multiplex PCR was the method, and the copy in TCRdb shows in-frame clones only, minus some. V and J calls and clone size are given by that table; D and trimming were obtained from the DNA. The sample gives about 320,000 clones, 86% of which show up once; about 10% is in the top ten. V shed 7 bases and J shed 5 bases, with 14 bases lying between them. CDR3 length equals 13 residues. The germline V gene encodes CDR1 MNHEY and CDR2 SVGAGI. The specimen was PBMCs or T cells enriched from blood (not recorded which). The chain combines TRBV6-5 with TRBJ1-1; D uncertain. The receptor was derived from a woman between 18 and 29 years old who had recovered from COVID-19. CDR3 sequence reads: CASKFLRETEAFF. CDR3 nucleotide sequence: TGTGCCAGCAAATTCCTACGAGAGACTGAAGCTTTCTTT.